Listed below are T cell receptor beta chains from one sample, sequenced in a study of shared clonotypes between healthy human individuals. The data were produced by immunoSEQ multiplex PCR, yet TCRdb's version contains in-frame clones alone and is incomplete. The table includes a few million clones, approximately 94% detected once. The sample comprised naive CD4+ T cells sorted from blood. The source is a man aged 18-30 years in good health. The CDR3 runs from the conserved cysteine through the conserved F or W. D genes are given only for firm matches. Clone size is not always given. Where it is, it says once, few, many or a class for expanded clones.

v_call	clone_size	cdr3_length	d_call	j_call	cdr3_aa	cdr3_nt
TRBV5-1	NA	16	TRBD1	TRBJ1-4	CASSLTRDRGNEKLFF	TGCGCCAGCAGCTTGACCCGGGACAGGGGAAATGAAAAACTGTTTTTT
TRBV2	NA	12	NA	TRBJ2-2	CASKLGGGELFF	TGTGCCAGCAAGTTGGGGGGCGGGGAGCTGTTTTTT
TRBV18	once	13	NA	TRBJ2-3	CASSPPLTLFLYF	TGTGCCAGCTCACCACCGTTAACGTTGTTTTTGTATTTT
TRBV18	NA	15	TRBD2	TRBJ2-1	CASSPLSGGYNEQFF	TGTGCCAGCTCACCATTAAGCGGGGGATACAATGAGCAGTTCTTC
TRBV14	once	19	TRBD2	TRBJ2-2	CASSQDRTPSGRYTGELFF	TGTGCCAGCAGCCAAGATCGGACCCCTAGCGGGAGATACACCGGGGAGCTGTTTTTT
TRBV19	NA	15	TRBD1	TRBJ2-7	CASSIVGQGVYEQYF	TGTGCCAGTAGTATAGTTGGACAGGGTGTATACGAGCAGTACTTC
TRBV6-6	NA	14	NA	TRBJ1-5	CATALATANQPQHF	TGTGCCACCGCCTTGGCCACGGCCAATCAGCCCCAGCATTTT
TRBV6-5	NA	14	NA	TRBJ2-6	CASSGTAGANVLTF	TGTGCCAGCAGTGGGACTGCTGGGGCCAACGTCCTGACTTTC
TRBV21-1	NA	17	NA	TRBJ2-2	CASSKAYAPPNTGELFF	TGTGCCAGCAGCAAAGCGTATGCTCCTCCGAACACCGGGGAGCTGTTTTTT
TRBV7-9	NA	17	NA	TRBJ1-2	CASSAYRDLGGYYGYTF	TGTGCCAGCAGCGCGTACCGGGACTTAGGGGGGTACTATGGCTACACCTTC
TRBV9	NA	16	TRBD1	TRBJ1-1	CASSVGPTGVNTEAFF	TGTGCCAGCAGCGTAGGACCCACAGGGGTGAACACTGAAGCTTTCTTT
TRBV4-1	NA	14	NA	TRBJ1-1	CVSSQVALITEAFF	TGCGTCAGCAGCCAAGTCGCCCTGATCACTGAAGCTTTCTTT
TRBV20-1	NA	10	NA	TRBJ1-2	CSARVGGYTF	TGCAGTGCTAGAGTCGGTGGCTACACCTTC
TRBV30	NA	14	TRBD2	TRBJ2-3	CAWSFTSGGDTQYF	TGTGCCTGGAGTTTTACTAGCGGGGGGGATACGCAGTATTTT
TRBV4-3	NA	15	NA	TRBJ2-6	CASSQLGGGANVLTF	TGCGCCAGCAGCCAATTGGGGGGTGGGGCCAACGTCCTGACTTTC
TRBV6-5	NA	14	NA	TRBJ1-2	CASSYSQANYGYTF	TGTGCCAGCAGTTACTCTCAGGCTAACTATGGCTACACCTTC
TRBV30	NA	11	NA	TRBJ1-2	CAWSVNYGGVF	TGTGCCTGGAGTGTTAATTATGGCGGTGTCTTC
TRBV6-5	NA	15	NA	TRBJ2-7	CASSYSRGQSGEQYF	TGTGCCAGCAGTTACTCGCGGGGACAGTCCGGGGAGCAGTACTTC
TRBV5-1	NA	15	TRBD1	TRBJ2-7	CASSAGQGLSYEQYF	TGCGCCAGCAGCGCGGGACAGGGCCTTTCCTACGAGCAGTACTTC
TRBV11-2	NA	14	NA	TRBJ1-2	CASSPRGRSYGYTF	TGTGCCAGCAGCCCTAGAGGGAGAAGCTATGGCTACACCTTC
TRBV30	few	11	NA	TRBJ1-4	CASEITAKLFF	TGTGCCTCAGAAATTACAGCAAAACTGTTTTTT
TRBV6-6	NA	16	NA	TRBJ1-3	CASRGYLWGTGNTIYF	TGTGCCAGCAGGGGTTACCTATGGGGGACCGGAAACACCATATATTTT
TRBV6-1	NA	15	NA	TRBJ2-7	CASNQATRAIDEQYF	TGTGCCAGCAATCAAGCTACCAGGGCCATCGACGAGCAGTACTTC
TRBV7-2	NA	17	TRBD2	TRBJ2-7	CASSLAPRLAGAYEQYF	TGTGCCAGCAGCTTAGCCCCTAGACTAGCGGGGGCCTACGAGCAGTACTTC
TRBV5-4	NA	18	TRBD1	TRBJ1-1	CASSPPNLLTGEDTEAFF	TGTGCCAGCAGCCCTCCTAACTTACTGACAGGGGAGGACACTGAAGCTTTCTTT
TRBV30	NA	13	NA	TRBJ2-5	CAWSPLAQKTQYF	TGTGCCTGGAGTCCTCTAGCGCAAAAGACCCAGTACTTC
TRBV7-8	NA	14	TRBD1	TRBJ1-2	CASTPKGAGDGYTF	TGTGCCAGCACCCCCAAGGGGGCGGGAGATGGCTACACCTTC
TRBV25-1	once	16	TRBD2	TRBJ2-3	CASSVPERGGADTQYF	TGTGCCAGCAGTGTACCCGAGCGGGGGGGCGCAGATACGCAGTATTTT
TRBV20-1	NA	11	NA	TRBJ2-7	CSVGTYYEQYF	TGCAGTGTAGGGACCTACTACGAGCAGTACTTC
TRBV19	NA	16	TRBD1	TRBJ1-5	CASISPGQGYNQPQHF	TGTGCCAGTATTTCTCCGGGACAGGGGTACAATCAGCCCCAGCATTTT
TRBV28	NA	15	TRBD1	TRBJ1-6	CASSLRDRTNSPLHF	TGTGCCAGCAGTTTAAGGGACAGAACTAATTCACCCCTCCACTTT
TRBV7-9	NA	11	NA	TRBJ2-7	CASSHKNEQYF	TGTGCCAGCAGCCACAAGAACGAGCAGTACTTC
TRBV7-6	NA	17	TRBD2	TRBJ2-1	CASSSATSGSPYNEQFF	TGTGCCAGCAGCTCTGCGACTAGCGGGAGCCCCTACAATGAGCAGTTCTTC
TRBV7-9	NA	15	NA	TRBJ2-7	CASSSQGGISYEQYF	TGTGCCAGCAGCTCGCAGGGGGGTATCTCCTACGAGCAGTACTTC
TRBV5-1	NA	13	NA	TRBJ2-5	CASGRGALETQYF	TGCGCCAGTGGCCGGGGGGCCTTAGAGACCCAGTACTTC
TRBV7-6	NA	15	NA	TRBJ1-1	CASSPLGGQNTEAFF	TGTGCCAGCAGCCCTCTAGGGGGGCAGAACACTGAAGCTTTCTTT
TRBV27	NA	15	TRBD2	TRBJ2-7	CASSRLAGGPYEQYF	TGTGCCAGCAGTCGACTAGCGGGAGGCCCCTACGAGCAGTACTTC
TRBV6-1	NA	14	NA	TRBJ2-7	CASSAVQGPYEQYF	TGTGCCAGCAGTGCGGTACAGGGCCCCTACGAGCAGTACTTC
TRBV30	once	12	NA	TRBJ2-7	CAWSPGAYEQYF	TGTGCCTGGAGCCCTGGGGCTTACGAGCAGTACTTC
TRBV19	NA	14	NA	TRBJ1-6	CASRDAQTGSPLHF	TGTGCCAGTCGGGACGCCCAAACGGGATCACCCCTCCACTTT
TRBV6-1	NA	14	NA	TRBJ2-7	CASSWAGLSYEQYF	TGTGCCAGCAGTTGGGCAGGGCTGTCCTACGAGCAGTACTTC
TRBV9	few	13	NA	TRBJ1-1	CASSGGGGTEAFF	TGTGCCAGCAGTGGCGGGGGTGGCACTGAAGCTTTCTTT
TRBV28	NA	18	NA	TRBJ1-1	CASSLYSGLGSMNTEAFF	TGTGCCAGCAGCCTATATTCGGGTTTAGGCTCTATGAACACTGAAGCTTTCTTT
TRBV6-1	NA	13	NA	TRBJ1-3	CASRKQGWDTIYF	TGTGCCAGCAGAAAACAGGGTTGGGACACCATATATTTT
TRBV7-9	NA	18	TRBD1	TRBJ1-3	CASSLVVPGQSSGNTIYF	TGTGCCAGCAGCTTAGTCGTTCCGGGACAGAGCTCTGGAAACACCATATATTTT
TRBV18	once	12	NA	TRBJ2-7	CASSTPGYEQYF	TGTGCCAGCTCTACCCCGGGCTACGAGCAGTACTTC
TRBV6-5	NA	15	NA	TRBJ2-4	CASSKLQGTKNIQYF	TGTGCCAGCTCAAAGCTACAGGGAACCAAAAACATTCAGTACTTC
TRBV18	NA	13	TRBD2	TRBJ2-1	CASSVREGGEQFF	TGTGCCAGCTCAGTACGGGAGGGCGGTGAGCAGTTCTTC